The entry that follows covers one T cell receptor (beta chain) sequence. An end of the junction does not agree with germline; a read error may underlie this. Method: immunoSEQ multiplex PCR; TCRdb's copy keeps in-frame clones and lacks some. The sample comprises 550,000 to 800,000 clones, 74% of which are singletons, and over 1.5% rests with the top ten. The data belong to a study of shared clonotypes between healthy human individuals. The TCR comes from a woman younger than 45 in good health. Sequencing was carried out using memory CD4+ T cells sorted from blood. Subset: CD45RA-negative fraction.

The CDR3 region is CASSLSGLAGGLHF. In DNA, the CDR3 is TGTGCCAGCAGTTTATCGGGACTAGCGGGAGGGTTGCACTTC. The chain uses TRBV28 and TRBJ2-5, with 16 bases aligning to TRBD2. The CDR3 is 14 residues long. From germline, CDR1 is MDHEN and CDR2 SYDVKM.